The clone carrying this T cell receptor beta chain was counted once. What it binds is not known. The CDR3 has 12 residues. Trimming removed 3 bases from V and 10 bases from J, with 10 bases in between. CDR1 is SGHTA, CDR2 FQGTGA, per germline. It was with 60 Vbeta and 13 Jbeta primers that the PCR ran. Profiled with immunoSEQ multiplex PCR; TCRdb holds only in-frame clones, not every one. Seen here are 130,000 to 150,000 clones, 70% to 80% observed once, and the top ten hold approximately 5%. These data originate in a study of cytomegalovirus exposure and HLA in healthy donors. Points from the study as a whole: Rare sequences made up most TCRs, while some public TCRs were found in many donors. Some V segments, including TRBV6-2 and TRBV6-3, were excluded as indistinguishable.

The V gene is TRBV7-3, the J gene TRBJ2-1; D is perhaps TRBD2 (6 bases). The source of this sequence is a woman aged 50 to 60 in good health and CMV-seronegative. Input material: PBMCs. The CDR3 spells CASSFSGDEQFF. For the CDR3, the DNA is TGTGCCAGCAGCTTTTCGGGGGACGAGCAGTTCTTC.